This record concerns one TCR beta chain sequence. Its antigen specificity is not known. One base away there is no much larger clone; base qualities are not given. These data belong to a study of T cell repertoires in cytomegalovirus infection (dated by TCRdb to between 2017 and 2020). For context, the study as a whole: The HLA type of each donor mattered for the analysis, because public TCR beta signatures pointed to carriage of CMV infection along with the matching HLA type.

What the study reported, not specific to this receptor: The ex vivo response was dominated by HLA-C-restricted CMV-specific TCR beta clonotypes, and the single most frequent clonotype in two of eight donors was supplied by these HLA-C-restricted clonotypes. Carriers of CMV infection plus the relevant HLA type were discriminated by the cumulative frequency of public TCR beta family members in the study cohort and in an independent roughly 400-donor cohort.

Sequencing relied on an Illumina HiSeq 1500. TCRdb reprocessed the public reads (quality trimming at Q25 with fastp, clone calling with MiXCR) and kept in-frame beta chains. CDR3 protein sequences are deduplicated, and each keeps its most common genes and DNA. Here the sample has roughly 760,000 distinct CDR3 sequences; approximately 34% occur a single time. Of the sample, roughly 2.9% falls within the top ten clones. From the cysteine through the phenylalanine, the CDR3 covers 14 amino acids. Only the CDR3 DNA stays, 42 bases, in frame from base 1. Trimming removed 6 bases from V and 1 base from J, leaving 11 bases between the germline ends. CDR1 MNHEY and CDR2 SMNVEV were looked up in the germline V gene (reference sequence).

This TCR came from a human donor in good health (CMV status not recorded). Some clones in this sample may be carry-over from other donors' samples. Sequences were obtained from PBMCs. Rearrangement joined TRBV27 to TRBJ2-3, with the D gene not confidently named. At the DNA level, the sequence is TGTGCCAGCAGCAACCTGGACGGCACAGATACGCAGTATTTT. Protein translation: CASSNLDGTDTQYF.